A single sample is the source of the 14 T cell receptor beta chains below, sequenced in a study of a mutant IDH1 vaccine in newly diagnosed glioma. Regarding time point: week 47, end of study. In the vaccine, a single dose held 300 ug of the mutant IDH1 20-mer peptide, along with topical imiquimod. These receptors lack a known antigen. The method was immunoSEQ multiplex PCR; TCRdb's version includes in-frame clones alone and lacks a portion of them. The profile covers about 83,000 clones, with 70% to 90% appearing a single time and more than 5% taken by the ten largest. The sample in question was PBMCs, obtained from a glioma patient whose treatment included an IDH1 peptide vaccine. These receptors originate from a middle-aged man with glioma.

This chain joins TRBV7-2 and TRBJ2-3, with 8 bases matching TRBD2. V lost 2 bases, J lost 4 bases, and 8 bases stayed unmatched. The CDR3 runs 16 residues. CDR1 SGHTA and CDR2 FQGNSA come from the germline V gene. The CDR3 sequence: CASSLTGLVGADTQYF. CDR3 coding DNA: TGTGCCAGCAGCTTAACGGGACTAGTGGGAGCAGATACGCAGTATTTT.

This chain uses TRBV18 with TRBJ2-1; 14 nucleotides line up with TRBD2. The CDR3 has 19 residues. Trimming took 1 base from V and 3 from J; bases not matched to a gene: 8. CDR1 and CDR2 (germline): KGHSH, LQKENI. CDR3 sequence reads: CASSPLRTSGRRVYNEQFF. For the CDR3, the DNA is TGTGCCAGCTCACCACTTAGGACTAGCGGGAGGAGGGTCTACAATGAGCAGTTCTTC.

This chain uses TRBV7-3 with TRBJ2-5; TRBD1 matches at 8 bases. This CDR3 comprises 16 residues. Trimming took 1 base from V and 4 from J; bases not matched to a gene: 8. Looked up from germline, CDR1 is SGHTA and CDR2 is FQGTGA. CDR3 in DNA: TGTGCCAGCAGCTTAAATCCCCCCGGGACAGGAGAGACCCAGTACTTC. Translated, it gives CASSLNPPGTGETQYF. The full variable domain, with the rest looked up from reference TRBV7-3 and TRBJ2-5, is GAGVSQTPSNKVTEKGKYVELRCDPISGHTALYWYRQSLGQGPEFLIYFQGTGAADDSGLPNDRFFAVRPEGSVSTLKIQRTERGDSAVYLCASSLNPPGTGETQYFGPGTRLLVL.

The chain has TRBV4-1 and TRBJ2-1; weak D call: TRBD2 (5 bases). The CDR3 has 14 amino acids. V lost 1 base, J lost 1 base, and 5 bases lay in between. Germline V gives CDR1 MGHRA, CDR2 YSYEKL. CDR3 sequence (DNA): TGCGCCAGCAGCCAAGGAGGGTCCTACAATGAGCAGTTCTTC. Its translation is CASSQGGSYNEQFF.

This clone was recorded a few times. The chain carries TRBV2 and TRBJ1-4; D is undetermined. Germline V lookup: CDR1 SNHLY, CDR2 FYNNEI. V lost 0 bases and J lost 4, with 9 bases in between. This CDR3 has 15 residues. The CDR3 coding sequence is TGTGCCAGCAGTGAAGCGGGGAAAGATAATGAAAAACTGTTTTTT. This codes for CASSEAGKDNEKLFF.

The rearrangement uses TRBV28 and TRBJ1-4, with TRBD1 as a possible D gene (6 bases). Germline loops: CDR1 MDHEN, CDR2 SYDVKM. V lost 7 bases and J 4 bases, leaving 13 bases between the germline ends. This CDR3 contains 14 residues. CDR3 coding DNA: TGTGCCAGCAACCCTACAGGGCGTAATGAAAAACTGTTTTTT. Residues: CASNPTGRNEKLFF.

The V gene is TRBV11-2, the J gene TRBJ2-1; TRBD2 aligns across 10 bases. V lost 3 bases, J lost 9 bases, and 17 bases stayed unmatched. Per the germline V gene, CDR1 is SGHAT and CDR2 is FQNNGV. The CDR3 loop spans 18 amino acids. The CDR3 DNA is TGTGCCAGCAGCTTGGATTTTGGAACGGCTAGCGGGAGCCTTGAGCAGTTCTTC. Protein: CASSLDFGTASGSLEQFF.

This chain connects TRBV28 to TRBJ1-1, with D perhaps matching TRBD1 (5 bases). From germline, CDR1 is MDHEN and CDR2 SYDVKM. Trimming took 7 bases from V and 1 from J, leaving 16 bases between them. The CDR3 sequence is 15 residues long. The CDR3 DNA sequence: TGTGCCAGCACCCTCCCCGGGACTCAGAACACTGAAGCTTTCTTT. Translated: CASTLPGTQNTEAFF.

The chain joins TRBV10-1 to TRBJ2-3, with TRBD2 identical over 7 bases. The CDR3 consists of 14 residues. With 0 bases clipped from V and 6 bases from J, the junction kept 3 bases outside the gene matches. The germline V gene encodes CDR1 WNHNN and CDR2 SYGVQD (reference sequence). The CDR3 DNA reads TGCGCCAGCAGTGAGTCGAACGGGGGGGATACGCAGTATTTT. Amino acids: CASSESNGGDTQYF.

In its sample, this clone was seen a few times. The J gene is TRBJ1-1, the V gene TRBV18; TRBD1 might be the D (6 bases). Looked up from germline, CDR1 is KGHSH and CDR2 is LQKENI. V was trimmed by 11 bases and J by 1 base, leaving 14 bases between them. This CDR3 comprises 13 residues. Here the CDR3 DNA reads TGTGCCGGTTCGCAGGGGACGAACACTGAAGCTTTCTTT. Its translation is CAGSQGTNTEAFF.

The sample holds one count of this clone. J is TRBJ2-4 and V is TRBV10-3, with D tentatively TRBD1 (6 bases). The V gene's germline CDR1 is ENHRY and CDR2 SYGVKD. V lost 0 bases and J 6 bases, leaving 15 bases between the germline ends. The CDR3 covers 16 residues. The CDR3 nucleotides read TGTGCCATCAGTGAGTCGGGTATACAGGGTAGAAACATTCAGTACTTC. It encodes CAISESGIQGRNIQYF.

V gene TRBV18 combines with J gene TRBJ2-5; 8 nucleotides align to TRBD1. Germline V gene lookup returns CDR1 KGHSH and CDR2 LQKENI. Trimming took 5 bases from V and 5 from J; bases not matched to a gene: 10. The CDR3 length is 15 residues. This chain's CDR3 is CASSRYTGGIETQYF. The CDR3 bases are TGTGCCAGCTCAAGATATACAGGGGGAATTGAGACCCAGTACTTC.

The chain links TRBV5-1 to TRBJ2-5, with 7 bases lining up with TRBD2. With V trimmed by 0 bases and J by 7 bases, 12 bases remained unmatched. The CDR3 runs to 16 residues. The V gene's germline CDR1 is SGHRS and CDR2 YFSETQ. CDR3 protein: CASSLARGTISGTQYF. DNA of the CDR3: TGCGCCAGCAGCTTGGCCCGCGGGACTATTTCAGGGACCCAGTACTTC.

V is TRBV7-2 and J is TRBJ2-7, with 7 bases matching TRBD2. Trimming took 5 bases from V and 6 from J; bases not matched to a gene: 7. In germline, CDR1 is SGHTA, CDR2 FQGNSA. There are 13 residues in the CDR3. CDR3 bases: TGTGCCAGCAGCCGTAGCGGGCTTGGCGAGCAGTACTTC. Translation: CASSRSGLGEQYF.